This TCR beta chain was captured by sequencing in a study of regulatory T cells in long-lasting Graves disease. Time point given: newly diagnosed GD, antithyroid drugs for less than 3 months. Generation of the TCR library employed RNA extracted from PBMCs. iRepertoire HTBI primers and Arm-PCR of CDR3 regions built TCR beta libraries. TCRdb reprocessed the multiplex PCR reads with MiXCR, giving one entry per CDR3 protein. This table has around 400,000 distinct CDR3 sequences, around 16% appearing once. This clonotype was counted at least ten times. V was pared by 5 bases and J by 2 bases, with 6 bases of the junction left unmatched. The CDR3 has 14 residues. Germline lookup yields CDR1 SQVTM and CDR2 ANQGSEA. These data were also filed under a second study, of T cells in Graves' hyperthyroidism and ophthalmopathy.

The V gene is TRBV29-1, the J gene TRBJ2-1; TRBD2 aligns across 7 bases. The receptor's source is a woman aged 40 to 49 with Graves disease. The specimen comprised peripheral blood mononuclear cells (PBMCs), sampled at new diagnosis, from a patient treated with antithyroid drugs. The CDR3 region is CSVPRSGTYNEQFF. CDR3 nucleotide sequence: TGCAGCGTTCCCAGGAGCGGGACCTACAATGAGCAGTTCTTC.